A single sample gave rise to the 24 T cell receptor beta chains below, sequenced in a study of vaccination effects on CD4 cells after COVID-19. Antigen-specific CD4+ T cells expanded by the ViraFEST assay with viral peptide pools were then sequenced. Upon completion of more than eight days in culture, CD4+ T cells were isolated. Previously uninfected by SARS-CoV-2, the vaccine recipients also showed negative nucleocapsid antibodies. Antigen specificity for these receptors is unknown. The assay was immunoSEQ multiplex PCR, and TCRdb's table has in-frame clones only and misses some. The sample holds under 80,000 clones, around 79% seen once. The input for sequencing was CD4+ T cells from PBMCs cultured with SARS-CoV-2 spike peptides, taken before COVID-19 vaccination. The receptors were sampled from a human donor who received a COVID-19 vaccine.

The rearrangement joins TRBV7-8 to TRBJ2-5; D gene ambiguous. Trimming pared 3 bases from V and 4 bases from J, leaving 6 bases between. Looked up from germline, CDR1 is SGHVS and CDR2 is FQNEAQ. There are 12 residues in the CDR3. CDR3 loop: CASSFNRETQYF. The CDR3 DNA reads TGTGCCAGCAGCTTCAACCGAGAGACCCAGTACTTC.

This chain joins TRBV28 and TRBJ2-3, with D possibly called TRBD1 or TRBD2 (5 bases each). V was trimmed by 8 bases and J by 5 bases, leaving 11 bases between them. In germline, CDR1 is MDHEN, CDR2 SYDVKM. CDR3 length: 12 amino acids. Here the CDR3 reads CASRDHRDTQYF. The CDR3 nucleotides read TGTGCCAGCCGGGACCACAGAGATACGCAGTATTTT.

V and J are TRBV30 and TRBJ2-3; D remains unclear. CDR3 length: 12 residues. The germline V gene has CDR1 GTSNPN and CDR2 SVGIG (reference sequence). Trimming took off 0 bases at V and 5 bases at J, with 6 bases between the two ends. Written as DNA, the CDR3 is TGTGCCTGGAGTGTCTATGGAGATACGCAGTATTTT. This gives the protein CAWSVYGDTQYF.

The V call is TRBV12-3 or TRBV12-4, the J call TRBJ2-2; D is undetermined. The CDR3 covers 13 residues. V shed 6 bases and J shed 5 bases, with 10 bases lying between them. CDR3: CASSADGTGELFF. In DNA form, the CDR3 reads TGTGCCAGCAGCGCGGACGGGACCGGGGAGCTGTTTTTT.

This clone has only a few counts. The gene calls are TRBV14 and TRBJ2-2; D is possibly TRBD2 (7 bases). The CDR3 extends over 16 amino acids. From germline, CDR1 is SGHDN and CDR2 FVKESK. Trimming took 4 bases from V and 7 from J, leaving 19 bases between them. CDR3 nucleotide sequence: TGTGCCAGCAGCCTGCATCGGGGGGCCCATAGCGGGGAGCTGTTTTTT. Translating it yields CASSLHRGAHSGELFF.

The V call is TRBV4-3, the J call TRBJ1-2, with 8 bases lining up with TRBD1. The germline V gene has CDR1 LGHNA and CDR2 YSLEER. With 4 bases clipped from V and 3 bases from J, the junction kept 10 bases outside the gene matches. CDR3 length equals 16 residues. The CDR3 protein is CASSRDLGQEDYGYTF. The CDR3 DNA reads TGCGCCAGCAGCCGAGACCTGGGACAGGAGGACTATGGCTACACCTTC.

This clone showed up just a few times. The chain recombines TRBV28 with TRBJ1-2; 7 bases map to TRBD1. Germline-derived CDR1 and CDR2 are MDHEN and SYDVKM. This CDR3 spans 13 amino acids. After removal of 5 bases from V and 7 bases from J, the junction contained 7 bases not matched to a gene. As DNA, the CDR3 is TGTGCCAGCAGTCAGGGACAGCAATTTGGCTACACCTTC. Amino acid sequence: CASSQGQQFGYTF.

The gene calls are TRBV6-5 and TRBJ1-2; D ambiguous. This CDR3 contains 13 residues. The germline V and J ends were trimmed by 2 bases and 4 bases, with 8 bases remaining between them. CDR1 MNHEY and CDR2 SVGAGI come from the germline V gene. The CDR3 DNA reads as TGTGCCAGCAGTTACCTCCGTGGCTATGGCTACACCTTC. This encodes CASSYLRGYGYTF.

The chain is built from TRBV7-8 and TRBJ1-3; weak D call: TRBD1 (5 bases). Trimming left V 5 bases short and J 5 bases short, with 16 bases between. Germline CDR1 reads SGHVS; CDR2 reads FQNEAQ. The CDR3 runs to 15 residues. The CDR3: CASSPLSGGRNTIYF. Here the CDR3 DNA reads TGTGCCAGCAGCCCCCTATCGGGGGGGAGAAACACCATATATTTT.

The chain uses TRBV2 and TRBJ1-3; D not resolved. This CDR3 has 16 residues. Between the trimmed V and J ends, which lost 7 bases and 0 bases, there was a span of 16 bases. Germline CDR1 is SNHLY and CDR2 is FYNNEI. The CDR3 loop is CASTLNQIASGNTIYF. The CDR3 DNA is TGTGCCAGCACTCTCAATCAGATCGCCTCTGGAAACACCATATATTTT.

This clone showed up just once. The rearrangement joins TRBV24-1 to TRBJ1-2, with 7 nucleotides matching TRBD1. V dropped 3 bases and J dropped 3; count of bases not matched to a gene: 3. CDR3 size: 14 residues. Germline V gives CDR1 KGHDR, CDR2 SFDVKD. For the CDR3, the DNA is TGTGCCACCAGTGATAGACAGGGAGACTATGGCTACACCTTC. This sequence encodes CATSDRQGDYGYTF.

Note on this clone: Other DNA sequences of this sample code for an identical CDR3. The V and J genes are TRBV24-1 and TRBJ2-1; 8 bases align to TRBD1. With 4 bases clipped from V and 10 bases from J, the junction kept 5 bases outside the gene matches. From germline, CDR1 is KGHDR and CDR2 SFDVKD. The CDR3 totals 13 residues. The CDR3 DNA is TGTGCCACCAGTGACTCCGACAGGGGCGAGCAGTTCTTC. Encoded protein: CATSDSDRGEQFF.

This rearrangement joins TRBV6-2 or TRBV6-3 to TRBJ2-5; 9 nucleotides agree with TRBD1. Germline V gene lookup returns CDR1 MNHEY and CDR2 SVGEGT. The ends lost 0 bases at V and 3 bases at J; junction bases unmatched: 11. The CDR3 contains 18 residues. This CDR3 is CASSYSIRDRDREETQYF. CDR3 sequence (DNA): TGTGCCAGCAGTTACTCTATTCGGGACAGGGATAGGGAAGAGACCCAGTACTTC.

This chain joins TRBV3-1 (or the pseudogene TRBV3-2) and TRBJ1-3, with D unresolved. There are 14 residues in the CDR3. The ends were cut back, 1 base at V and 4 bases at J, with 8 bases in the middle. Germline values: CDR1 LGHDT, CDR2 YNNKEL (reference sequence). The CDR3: CASSQVGFGNTIYF. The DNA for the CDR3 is TGTGCCAGCAGCCAAGTGGGATTCGGAAACACCATATATTTT.

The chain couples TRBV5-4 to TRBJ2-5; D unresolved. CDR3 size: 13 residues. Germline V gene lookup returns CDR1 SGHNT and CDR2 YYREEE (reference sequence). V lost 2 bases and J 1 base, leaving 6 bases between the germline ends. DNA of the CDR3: TGTGCCAGCAGCTTTGGAATCCAAGAGACCCAGTACTTC. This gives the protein CASSFGIQETQYF.

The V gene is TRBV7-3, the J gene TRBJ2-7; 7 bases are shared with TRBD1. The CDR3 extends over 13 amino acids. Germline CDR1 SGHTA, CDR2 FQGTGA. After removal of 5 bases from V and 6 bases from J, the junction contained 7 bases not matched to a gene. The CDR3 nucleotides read TGTGCCAGCAGCGTGGACAGGTTCTCCGAGCAGTACGTC. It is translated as CASSVDRFSEQYV.

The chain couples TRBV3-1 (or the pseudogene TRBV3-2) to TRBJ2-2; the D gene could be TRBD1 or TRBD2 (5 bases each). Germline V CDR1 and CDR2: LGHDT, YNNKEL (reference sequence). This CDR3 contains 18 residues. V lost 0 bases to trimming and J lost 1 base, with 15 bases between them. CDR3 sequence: CASSQDWGVGGNTGELFF. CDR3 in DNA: TGTGCCAGCAGCCAAGATTGGGGCGTTGGGGGGAACACCGGGGAGCTGTTTTTT.

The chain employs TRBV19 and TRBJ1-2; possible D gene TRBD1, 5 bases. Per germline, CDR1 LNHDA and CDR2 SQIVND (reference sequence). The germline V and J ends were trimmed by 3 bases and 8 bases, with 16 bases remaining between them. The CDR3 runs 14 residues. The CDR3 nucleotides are TGTGCCAGTAGTATGCGCCAGGGCTCGGGCGGCTACACCTTC. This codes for CASSMRQGSGGYTF. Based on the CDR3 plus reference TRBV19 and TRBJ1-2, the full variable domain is DGGITQSPKYLFRKEGQNVTLSCEQNLNHDAMYWYRQDPGQGLRLIYYSQIVNDFQKGDIAEGYSVSREKKESFPLTVTSAQKNPTAFYLCASSMRQGSGGYTFGSGTRLTVV.

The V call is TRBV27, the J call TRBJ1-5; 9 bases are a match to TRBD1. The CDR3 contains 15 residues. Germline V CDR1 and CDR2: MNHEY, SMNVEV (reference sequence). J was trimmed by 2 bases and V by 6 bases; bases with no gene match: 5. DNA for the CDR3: TGTGCCAGCAGCCGCGGGGACAGGGGCAATCAGCCCCAGCATTTT. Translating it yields CASSRGDRGNQPQHF.

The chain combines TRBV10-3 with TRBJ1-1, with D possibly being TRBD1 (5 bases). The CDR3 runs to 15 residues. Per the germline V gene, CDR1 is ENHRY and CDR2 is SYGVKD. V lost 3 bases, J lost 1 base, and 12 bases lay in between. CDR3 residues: CAISDPGHTNTEAFF. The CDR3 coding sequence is TGTGCCATCAGTGACCCAGGACACACGAACACTGAAGCTTTCTTT.

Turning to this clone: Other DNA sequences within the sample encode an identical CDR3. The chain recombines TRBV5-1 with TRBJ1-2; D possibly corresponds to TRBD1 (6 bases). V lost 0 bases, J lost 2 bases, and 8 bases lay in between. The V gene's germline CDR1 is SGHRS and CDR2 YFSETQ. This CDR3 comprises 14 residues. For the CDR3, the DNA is TGCGCCAGCAGCTTGGAAGGGGGGAACTATGGCTACACCTTC. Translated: CASSLEGGNYGYTF.

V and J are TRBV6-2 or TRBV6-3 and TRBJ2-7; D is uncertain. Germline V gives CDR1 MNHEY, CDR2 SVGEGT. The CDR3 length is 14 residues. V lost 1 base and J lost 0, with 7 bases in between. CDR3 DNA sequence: TGTGCCAGCAGTTACTTGGGCGGCTCCTACGAGCAGTACGTC. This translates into CASSYLGGSYEQYV.

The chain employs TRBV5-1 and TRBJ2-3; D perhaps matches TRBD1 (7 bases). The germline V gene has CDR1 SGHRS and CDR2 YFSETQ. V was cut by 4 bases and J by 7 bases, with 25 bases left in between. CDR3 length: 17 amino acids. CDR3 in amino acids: CASSGGLILQGRNTQYF. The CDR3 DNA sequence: TGCGCCAGCAGCGGGGGACTTATTCTACAGGGGAGGAATACGCAGTATTTT.

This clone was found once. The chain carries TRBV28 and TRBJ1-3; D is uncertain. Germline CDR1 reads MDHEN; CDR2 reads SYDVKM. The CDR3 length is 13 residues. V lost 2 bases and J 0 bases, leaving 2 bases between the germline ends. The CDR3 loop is CASSLASGNTIYF. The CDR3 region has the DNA TGTGCCAGCAGTTTAGCCTCTGGAAACACCATATATTTT.